This TCR beta chain derives from a study of control samples from healthy donors and cancer patients (dated by TCRdb to about 2020). Only one count was recorded for this clone. Its antigen target is currently unknown. No per-base quality is available; no much larger clone lies one base away. Library preparation was by the immunoSEQ multiplex PCR assay. Drawn from immuneACCESS, this table holds only the in-frame rearrangements with V and J called that TCRdb kept. Clones are partly lost; checked studies trace under half to an unresolved V gene and leave the rest unexplained. Within this sample are 120,000 to 150,000 clones, with 80% to 95% of them counted one time only. The ten largest make up around 11% of the sample. Its CDR3 holds 13 amino acids, cysteine through phenylalanine. Solely the CDR3 DNA is kept, with 39 bases framed from the first base. V lost 5 bases and J lost 9 bases, and the count of bases not matched to a germline gene is 6. Taken from the germline V gene (reference sequence), the CDR1 and CDR2 loops are MNHEY and SMNVEV.

The rearranged segments are TRBV27 and TRBJ2-1, with TRBD2 matching 8 junction bases. The source material was blood. The TCR sequence derives from a man aged 30 to 39 in good health. The bases are TGTGCCAGCAGTCTGTCTCGGGGGGGTGAGCAGTTCTTC. Its coded protein is CASSLSRGGEQFF.